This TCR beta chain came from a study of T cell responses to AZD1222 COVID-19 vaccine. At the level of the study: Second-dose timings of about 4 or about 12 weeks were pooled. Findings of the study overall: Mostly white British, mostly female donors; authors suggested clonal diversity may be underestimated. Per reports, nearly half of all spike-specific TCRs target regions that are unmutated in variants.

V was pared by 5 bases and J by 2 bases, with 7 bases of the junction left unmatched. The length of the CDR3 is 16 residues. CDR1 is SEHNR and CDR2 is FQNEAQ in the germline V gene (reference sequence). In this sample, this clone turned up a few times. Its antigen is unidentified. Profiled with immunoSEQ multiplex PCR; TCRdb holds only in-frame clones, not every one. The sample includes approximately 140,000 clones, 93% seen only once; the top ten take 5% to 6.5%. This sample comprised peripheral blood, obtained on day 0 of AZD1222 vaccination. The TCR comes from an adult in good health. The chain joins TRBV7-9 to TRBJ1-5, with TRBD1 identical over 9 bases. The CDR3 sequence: CASSRQGGNGNQPQHF. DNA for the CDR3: TGTGCCAGCAGCCGACAGGGGGGGAATGGCAATCAGCCCCAGCATTTT.